This TCR beta chain was recorded in a study of CD8 T cells in ankylosing spondylitis. As concerns this clonotype: The antigen is not known.

V shed 3 bases and J shed 5 bases, with 11 bases lying between them. The length of the CDR3 is 13 residues. Germline V gene data show CDR1 as SGDLS and CDR2 as YYNGEE. TCRdb re-derived calls from the 5' RACE reads in MiXCR, one entry per CDR3 protein. This sample has about 340,000 distinct CDR3 sequences, with about 15% found just once. Study-level results: The authors reported significant enrichment of disease-linked clones in matched ankylosing spondylitis synovial fluid.

The chain joins TRBV9 to TRBJ1-1, with D possibly TRBD1 on 5 matching bases. The clonotype originates from a male donor with ankylosing spondylitis or in good health (not recorded which). Sequenced sample: blood, either unsorted or a sorted T cell fraction (not recorded which). CDR3 DNA sequence: TGTGCCAGCAGCGCCCAGAGGGGAACTGAAGCTTTCTTT. It encodes CASSAQRGTEAFF.